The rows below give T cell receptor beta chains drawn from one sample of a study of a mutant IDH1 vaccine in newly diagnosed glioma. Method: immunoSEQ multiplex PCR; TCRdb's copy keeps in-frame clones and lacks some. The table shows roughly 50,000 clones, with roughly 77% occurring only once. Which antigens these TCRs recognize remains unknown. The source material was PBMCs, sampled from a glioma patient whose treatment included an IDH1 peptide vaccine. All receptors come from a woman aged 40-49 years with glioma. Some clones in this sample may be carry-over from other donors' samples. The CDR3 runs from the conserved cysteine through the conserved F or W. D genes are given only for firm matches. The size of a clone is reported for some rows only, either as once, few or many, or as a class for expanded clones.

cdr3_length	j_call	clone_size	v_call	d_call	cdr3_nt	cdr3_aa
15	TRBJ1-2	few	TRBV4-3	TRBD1	TGCGCCAGCAGCCCCCAAAGGACAGGGAACTATGGCTACACCTTC	CASSPQRTGNYGYTF
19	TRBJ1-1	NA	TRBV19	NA	TGTGCCAGTAGCCTTGCGCCCGTTTTCCGGGTCCCCATGAACACTGAAGCTTTCTTT	CASSLAPVFRVPMNTEAFF
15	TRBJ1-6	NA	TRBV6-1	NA	TGTGCCAGCAGGGACACGGGACGGAGTAATTCACCCCTCCACTTT	CASRDTGRSNSPLHF
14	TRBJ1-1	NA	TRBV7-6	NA	TGTGCCAGCAGCTTTGGGCAGGGAAACACTGAAGCTTTCTTT	CASSFGQGNTEAFF
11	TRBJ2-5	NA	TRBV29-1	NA	TGCAGCGCGGGATTACAAGAGACCCAGTACTTC	CSAGLQETQYF
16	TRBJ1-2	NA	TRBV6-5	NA	TGTGCCAGCAGTTACGGTCTGGGGGCGATGGACTATGGCTACACCTTC	CASSYGLGAMDYGYTF
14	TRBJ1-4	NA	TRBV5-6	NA	TGTGCCAGCAGCTCAGGGGCAACTAATGAAAAACTGTTTTTT	CASSSGATNEKLFF
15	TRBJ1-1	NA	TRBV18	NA	TGTGCCAGCTCACCACTCGAGCAGCTGAACACTGAAGCTTTCTTT	CASSPLEQLNTEAFF
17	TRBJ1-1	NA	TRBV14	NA	TGTGCCAGCAGCCAAGGAATTCGGGGGAGGGGTGACACTGAAGCTTTCTTT	CASSQGIRGRGDTEAFF
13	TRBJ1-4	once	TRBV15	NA	TGTGCCCCCAACGGGGAGACGAATGAAAAACTGTTTTTT	CAPNGETNEKLFF
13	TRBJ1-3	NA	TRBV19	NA	TGTGCCAGTAGTATAACAGCCGGAAACACCATATATTTT	CASSITAGNTIYF
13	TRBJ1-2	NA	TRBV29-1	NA	TGCAGCGTTGAGCGTGGGCTCGGCTATGGCTACACCTTC	CSVERGLGYGYTF
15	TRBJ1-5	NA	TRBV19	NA	TGTGCCAGTAGTATGGGCAGGGGCGGGGGACAGCCCCAGCATTTT	CASSMGRGGGQPQHF
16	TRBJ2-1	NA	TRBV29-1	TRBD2	TGCAGCGTTGTGGGGCTAGCGGGGGGGAGAGAAAATGAGCAGTTCTTC	CSVVGLAGGRENEQFF
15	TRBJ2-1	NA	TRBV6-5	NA	TGTGCCAGCAGCTCCTTACTGGGGGCCTACAATGAGCAGTTCTTC	CASSSLLGAYNEQFF
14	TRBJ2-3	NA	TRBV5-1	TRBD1	TGCGCCAGCAGCTTGGTACAGGGGACAGATACGCAGTATTTT	CASSLVQGTDTQYF
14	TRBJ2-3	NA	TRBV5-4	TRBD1	TGTGCCAGCAGCTCAGGACAGGGGACAGATACGCAGTATTTT	CASSSGQGTDTQYF
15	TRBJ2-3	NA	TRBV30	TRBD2	TGTGCCTGGAGTAATAGCGGGGGAGTGGGGGATACGCAGTATTTT	CAWSNSGGVGDTQYF
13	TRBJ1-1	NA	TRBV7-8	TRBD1	TGTGCCAGCAGCTGGGGCGGGACAGCTGAAGCTTTCTTT	CASSWGGTAEAFF
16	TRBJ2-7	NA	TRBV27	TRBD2	TGTGCCAGCAGTTATTCGGGACTAGCATTGAATTACGAGCAGTACTTC	CASSYSGLALNYEQYF
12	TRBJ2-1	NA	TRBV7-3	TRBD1	TGTGCCAGCGGACAGGCAAACAATGAGCAGTTCTTC	CASGQANNEQFF
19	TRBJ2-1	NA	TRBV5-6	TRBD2	TGTGCCAGCAGCTTGGGTCCGGCTAGCGGGGGTATGACCTACAATGAGCAGTTCTTC	CASSLGPASGGMTYNEQFF
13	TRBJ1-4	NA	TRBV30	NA	TGTGCCTGGAGGTTACAGGGTGGTGAAAAACTGTTTTTT	CAWRLQGGEKLFF
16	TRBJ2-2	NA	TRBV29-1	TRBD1	TGCAGCGTGGATGACAGGGGGCTATCGAACACCGGGGAGCTGTTTTTT	CSVDDRGLSNTGELFF
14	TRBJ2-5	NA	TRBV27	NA	TGTGCCAGCAGTTTTTTTGGGTCGGGGGAGACCCAGTACTTC	CASSFFGSGETQYF
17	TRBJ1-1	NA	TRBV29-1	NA	TGCAGCGTTGCAGATTCTTTGGGGGCTGGCTTAGGCACTGAAGCTTTCTTT	CSVADSLGAGLGTEAFF
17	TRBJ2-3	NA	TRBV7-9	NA	TGTGCCAGCAGCTTTTCTGACGGACGCAAATTCGAAGATACGCAGTATTTT	CASSFSDGRKFEDTQYF
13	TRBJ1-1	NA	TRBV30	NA	TGTGCCTGGAGCGGACTAAGGAACACTGAAGCTTTCTTT	CAWSGLRNTEAFF
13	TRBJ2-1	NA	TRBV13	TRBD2	TGTGCCAGCACCCAGCGGGGGTACAATGAGCAGTTCTTC	CASTQRGYNEQFF
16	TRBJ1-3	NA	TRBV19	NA	TGTGCCAGTAGTGGGGCCCGGGGGGACTCTGGAAACACCATATATTTT	CASSGARGDSGNTIYF
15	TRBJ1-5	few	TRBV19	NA	TGTGCCAGTAGTCCAGGACTCAGGGGCAATCAGCCCCAGCATTTT	CASSPGLRGNQPQHF
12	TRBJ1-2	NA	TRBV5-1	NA	TGCGCCAGCAGCGGCGGGGGGCACGGCTACACCTTC	CASSGGGHGYTF
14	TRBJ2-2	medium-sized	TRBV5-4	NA	TGTGCCAGCAGCTTGGGAGTGGGAACCGGGGAGCTGTTTTTT	CASSLGVGTGELFF
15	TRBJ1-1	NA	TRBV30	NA	TGTGCCTGGAGTGTAGCAGGGGATCGTACCACTGAAGCTTTCTTT	CAWSVAGDRTTEAFF
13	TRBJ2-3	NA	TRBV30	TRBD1	TGTGCCTCCGCGGGACAGGGATGGGGTACGCAGTATTTT	CASAGQGWGTQYF
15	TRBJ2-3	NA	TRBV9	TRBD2	TGTGCCAGCAGCTCCGCGGGGGGAGGTCTTGATACGCAGTATTTT	CASSSAGGGLDTQYF
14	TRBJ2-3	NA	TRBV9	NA	TGTGCCAGCAGCGTAGGACGGGGGCCAGATACGCAGTATTTT	CASSVGRGPDTQYF
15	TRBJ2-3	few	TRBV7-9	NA	TGTGCCAGCAGATTACCAGACAGGTTCGGGGATACGCAGTATTTT	CASRLPDRFGDTQYF
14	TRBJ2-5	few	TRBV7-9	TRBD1	TGTGCCAGCAGCCGGGACAGTCCGCGAGAGACCCAGTACTTC	CASSRDSPRETQYF
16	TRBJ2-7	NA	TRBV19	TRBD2	TGTGCCAGTAGTATAGATCTAGCGGGGAGCTCCTACGAGCAGTACTTC	CASSIDLAGSSYEQYF
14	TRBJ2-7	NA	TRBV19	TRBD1	TGTGCCAGTAGAGGGACAGGGGAAGCCTACGAGCAGTACTTC	CASRGTGEAYEQYF
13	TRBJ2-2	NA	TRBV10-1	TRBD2	TGCGCCAGGGAAAAGACTAGCGGGGGGGAGCTGTTTTTT	CAREKTSGGELFF
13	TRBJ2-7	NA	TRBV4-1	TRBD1	TGCGCCAGCAGCCGGGACAGGAGGTTCGAGCAGTACTTC	CASSRDRRFEQYF
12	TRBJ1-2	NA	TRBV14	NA	TGTGCCAGCAGCAAAGCTCTCGGCGGCTACACCTTC	CASSKALGGYTF
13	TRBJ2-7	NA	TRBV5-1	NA	TGCGCCAGCAGCTTTGGAGTAACCTACGAGCAGTACTTC	CASSFGVTYEQYF
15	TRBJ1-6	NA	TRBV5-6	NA	TGTGCCAGCAGCCACGGGACATTTTATAATTCACCCCTCCACTTT	CASSHGTFYNSPLHF
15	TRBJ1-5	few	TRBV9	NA	TGTGCCAGCAGCGACCGGGGGGACTTTGGTCAGCCCCAGCATTTT	CASSDRGDFGQPQHF